The next 18 T cell receptor beta chains were all read from a single sample in a study of monozygotic twins with inflammatory bowel disease. With the 5' RACE reads reprocessed, TCRdb shows one record per CDR3 protein and no DNA. In all, the sample yields over 150,000 distinct CDR3 sequences. Sequencing was performed on blood. These receptors all stem from a human donor with ulcerative colitis or Crohn's disease, or a healthy co-twin of an affected twin (not recorded which).

The V gene is TRBV12-3 or TRBV12-4, the J gene TRBJ2-7; TCRdb lists TRBD1, though no DNA is available to test this call. The CDR3 has 13 residues. This CDR3 is CASNKDRVSEQYF.

V and J are TRBV5-1 and TRBJ1-2; the TCRdb D gene call, TRBD1, has no DNA to confirm it. CDR3 length: 13 residues. Germline CDR1 and CDR2: SGHRS and YFSETQ. The CDR3 is CASSLEQGYGYTF.

This sequence joins TRBV20-1 and TRBJ2-1; the TRBD2 assignment by TCRdb is unverifiable without DNA. The CDR3 has 14 amino acids. Germline CDR1 DFQATT, CDR2 SNEGSKA (reference sequence). CDR3 protein: CSAVRRTKLHEQFF.

This chain uses TRBV9 with TRBJ1-3. The CDR3 contains 15 residues. Germline assignment: CDR1 SGDLS and CDR2 YYNGEE. The CDR3 spells CASSVGGGSGNTIYF.

The J gene is TRBJ2-2, the V gene TRBV6-6. This CDR3 region has 13 residues. Germline CDR1 and CDR2: MNHNY and SVGAGI (reference sequence). CDR3 region: CASSYKDTGELFF.

This chain connects TRBV5-4 to TRBJ2-1. There are 15 residues in the CDR3. The germline CDR1 and CDR2 sequences are SGHNT and YYREEE (reference sequence). CDR3 in amino acids: CASSLGLTSYNEQFF.

The rearrangement links TRBV29-1 to TRBJ2-6; TCRdb calls TRBD1, which cannot be checked without DNA. The CDR3 is made up of 14 amino acids. The V gene's germline CDR1 is SQVTM and CDR2 ANQGSEA. The CDR3 loop reads CSVGDVSGANVLTF.

This rearrangement joins TRBV6-6 to TRBJ1-1; TCRdb designates TRBD1, a call that cannot be tested without DNA. CDR1 and CDR2 (germline): MNHNY, SVGAGI (reference sequence). The length of the CDR3 is 14 residues. CDR3 in amino acids: CASGSSSGGGKAFF.

The chain couples TRBV6-6 to TRBJ2-5. The CDR3 length is 11 residues. The V gene's germline CDR1 is MNHNY and CDR2 SVGAGI (reference sequence). Here the CDR3 reads CASTLQETQYF.

The chain uses TRBV7-3 and TRBJ1-1; TCRdb names TRBD1, which stays unverified in the absence of DNA. The CDR3 loop spans 13 amino acids. CDR1 is SGHTA and CDR2 is FQGTGA in the germline V gene. CDR3 sequence reads: CASSRGQNTEAFF.

The genes are TRBV11-1 and TRBJ2-3; checking the TCRdb D call of TRBD1 is not possible without DNA. There are 18 residues in the CDR3. Germline lookup yields CDR1 SGHAT and CDR2 FQDESV (reference sequence). CDR3 protein: CASSIKAGQSFSTDTQYF.

The chain joins TRBV7-2 to TRBJ2-2. The CDR3 covers 14 residues. Looked up from germline, CDR1 is SGHTA and CDR2 is FQGNSA. CDR3 region: CASSLLRDPGELFF.

The chain couples TRBV20-1 to TRBJ2-7; TCRdb's assignment of TRBD2 cannot be checked, as there is no DNA. The CDR3 consists of 14 residues. Looked up from germline, CDR1 is DFQATT and CDR2 is SNEGSKA (reference sequence). The CDR3 here is CSARPSGNGNEQYF.

The chain uses TRBV28 and TRBJ1-1. CDR1 and CDR2 (germline): MDHEN, SYDVKM. The CDR3 is 14 amino acids. CDR3 region: CASSLGLKNTEAFF.

Judged by frequency, this clonotype is medium-sized (0.01 to 0.1%). The rearrangement links TRBV7-9 to TRBJ2-3; TCRdb calls TRBD2, which cannot be checked without DNA. The CDR3 spans 16 residues. Germline loops: CDR1 SEHNR, CDR2 FQNEAQ (reference sequence). The CDR3 loop is CASSPSPREATDTQYF.

This chain joins TRBV30 and TRBJ2-7. CDR1 and CDR2 from the germline V gene are GTSNPN and SVGIG (reference sequence). The CDR3 runs 13 residues. CDR3 sequence reads: CAWSTDSSYEQYF.

V is TRBV7-9 and J is TRBJ1-3; the TCRdb D gene call, TRBD1, has no DNA to confirm it. The germline V gene encodes CDR1 SEHNR and CDR2 FQNEAQ (reference sequence). The CDR3 extends over 15 amino acids. The CDR3 loop reads CASSPRAPPGNTIYF.

This chain connects TRBV7-9 to TRBJ2-7. The germline CDR1 and CDR2 sequences are SEHNR and FQNEAQ (reference sequence). The CDR3 spans 17 residues. CDR3: CASSLARDMTSIYEQYF.